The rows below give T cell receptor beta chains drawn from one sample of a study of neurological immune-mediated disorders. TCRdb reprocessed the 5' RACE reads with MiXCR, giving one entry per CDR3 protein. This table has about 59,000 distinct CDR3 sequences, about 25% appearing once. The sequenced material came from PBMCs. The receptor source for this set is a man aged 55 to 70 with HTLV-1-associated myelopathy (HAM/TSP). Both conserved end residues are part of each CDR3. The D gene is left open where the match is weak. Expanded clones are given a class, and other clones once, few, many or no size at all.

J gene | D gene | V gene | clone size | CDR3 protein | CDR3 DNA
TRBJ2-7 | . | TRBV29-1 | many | CSVEDRGTYEQYF | TGCAGCGTTGAAGATCGGGGCACCTACGAGCAGTACTTC
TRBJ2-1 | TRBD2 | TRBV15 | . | CATSSEEREAYNEQFF | TGTGCCACCAGCTCCGAGGAGCGGGAAGCTTACAATGAGCAGTTCTTC
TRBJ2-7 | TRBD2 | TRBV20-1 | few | CSANGLAGGTSPYEQYF | TGCAGTGCCAACGGACTAGCGGGAGGTACCAGTCCCTACGAGCAGTACTTC
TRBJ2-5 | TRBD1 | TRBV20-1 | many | CSAIYPRTGFAETQYF | TGCAGTGCTATCTATCCACGGACAGGGTTCGCGGAGACCCAGTACTTC
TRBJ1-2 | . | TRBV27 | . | CASSSVRGVNRANYGYTF | TGTGCCAGCAGTTCCGTCCGCGGGGTGAACAGAGCTAACTATGGCTACACCTTC
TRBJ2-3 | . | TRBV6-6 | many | CASSPTVPGGTDTQYF | TGTGCCAGCAGCCCCACCGTACCAGGGGGCACAGATACGCAGTATTTT
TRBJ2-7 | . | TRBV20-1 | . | CSVGFVSYEQYF | TGCAGTGTTGGTTTTGTCTCCTACGAGCAGTACTTC
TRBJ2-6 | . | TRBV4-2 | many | CASSLGDSGANVLTF | TGTGCCAGCAGCCTGGGAGACTCTGGGGCCAACGTCCTGACTTTC
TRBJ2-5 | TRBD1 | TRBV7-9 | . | CVSSLRRTGGETQYF | TGTGTCAGCAGCCTCCGTAGGACAGGGGGAGAGACACAGTACTTC
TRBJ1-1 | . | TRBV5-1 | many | CASSQTMGTEAFF | TGCGCCAGCAGTCAAACAATGGGAACTGAAGCTTTCTTT
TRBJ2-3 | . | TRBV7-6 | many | CASSTPGLGTQYF | TGTGCCAGCAGCACCCCGGGGCTTGGTACGCAGTATTTT
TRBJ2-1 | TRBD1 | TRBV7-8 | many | CASSFRDRVQFF | TGTGCCAGCAGCTTCCGGGACAGGGTACAGTTCTTC
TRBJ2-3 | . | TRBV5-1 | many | CASSLAQAPDTQYF | TGCGCCAGCAGCTTGGCCCAAGCGCCAGATACGCAGTATTTT
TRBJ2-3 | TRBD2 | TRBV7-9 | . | CASSPGVGRLAPTDTQYF | TGTGCCAGCAGCCCCGGAGTGGGTCGACTAGCGCCCACAGATACGCAGTATTTT
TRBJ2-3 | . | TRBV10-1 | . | CASSEDRGSWPDTQYF | TGCGCCAGCAGTGAGGATAGGGGGAGTTGGCCAGATACGCAGTATTTT
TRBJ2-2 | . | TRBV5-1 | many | CASSLAGQGYTGELFF | TGCGCCAGCAGCTTGGCCGGGCAGGGTTACACCGGGGAGCTGTTTTTT
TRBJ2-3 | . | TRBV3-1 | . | CASSQRVGRGDSLRALGDTQYF | TGTGCCAGCAGCCAACGTGTAGGTCGGGGTGATAGCCTGAGGGCCTTAGGGGATACGCAGTATTTT
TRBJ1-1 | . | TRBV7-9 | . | CASSLGGGNEAFF | TGTGCCAGCAGCTTAGGTGGGGGGAATGAAGCTTTCTTT
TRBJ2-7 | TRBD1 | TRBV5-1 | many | CASSAWGRQGGSYEQYF | TGCGCCAGCAGCGCTTGGGGGCGACAGGGGGGTTCTTACGAGCAGTACTTC
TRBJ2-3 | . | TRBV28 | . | CASSLLEVTSTDTQYF | TGTGCCAGCAGTTTATTAGAGGTTACTAGCACAGATACGCAGTATTTT
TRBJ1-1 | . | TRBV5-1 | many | CASSLTTSGAEAFF | TGCGCCAGCAGCCTGACGACCTCAGGGGCTGAAGCTTTCTTT
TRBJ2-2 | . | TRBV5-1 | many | CASSPGLYTGELFF | TGCGCCAGCAGCCCGGGACTGTACACCGGGGAGCTGTTTTTT
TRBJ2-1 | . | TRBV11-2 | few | CASSLVDSYNEQFF | TGTGCCAGCAGCCTCGTGGATTCCTACAATGAGCAGTTCTTC
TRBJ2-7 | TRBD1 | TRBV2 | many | CASSEKGTGSGYEQYF | TGTGCCAGCAGTGAAAAAGGGACAGGGTCGGGGTACGAGCAGTACTTC
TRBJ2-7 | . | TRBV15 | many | CATSAGNPSYEQYF | TGTGCCACCAGTGCTGGAAACCCATCCTACGAGCAGTACTTC
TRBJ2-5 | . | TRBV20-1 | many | CSARDNLAVQETQYF | TGCAGTGCTAGAGATAACCTAGCCGTCCAAGAGACCCAGTACTTC
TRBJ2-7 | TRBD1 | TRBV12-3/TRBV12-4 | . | CASSPRAGQGLGEQYF | TGTGCCAGCAGTCCTAGGGCGGGACAGGGTCTTGGTGAGCAGTACTTC
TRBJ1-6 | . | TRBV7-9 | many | CASSLAHFDPQNSPLHF | TGTGCCAGCAGCTTAGCTCACTTCGACCCCCAAAATTCACCCCTCCACTTT
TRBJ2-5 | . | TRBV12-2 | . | CASRLQGPKGFQMETQYF | TGTGCAAGTCGCTTACAGGGGCCCAAGGGGTTTCAAATGGAGACCCAGTACTTC
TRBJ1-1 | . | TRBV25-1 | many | CASSEVGKTEAFF | TGTGCCAGCAGTGAGGTGGGGAAAACTGAAGCTTTCTTT
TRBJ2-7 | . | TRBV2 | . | CASSEFTGGTAATEQYF | TGTGCCAGCAGTGAATTTACGGGCGGGACGGCAGCCACCGAGCAGTACTTC
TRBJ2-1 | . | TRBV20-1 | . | CSATGTAYNEQFF | TGCAGTGCAACCGGGACCGCCTACAATGAGCAGTTCTTC
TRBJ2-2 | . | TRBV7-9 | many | CASSSGLGRRRGAELFF | TGTGCCAGCAGCTCAGGACTCGGGAGAAGAAGGGGCGCCGAGCTGTTTTTT
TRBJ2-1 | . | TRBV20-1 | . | CSAKGAGAARENEQFF | TGCAGTGCCAAGGGGGCGGGGGCGGCTAGAGAGAATGAGCAGTTCTTC
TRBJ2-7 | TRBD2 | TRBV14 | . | CASSQAAGGVYEQYF | TGTGCCAGCAGCCAAGCGGCGGGAGGAGTGTACGAGCAGTACTTC
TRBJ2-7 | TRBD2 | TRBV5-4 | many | CASSLVSGSSYEQYF | TGTGCCAGCAGCTTGGTTAGCGGGAGTTCCTACGAGCAGTACTTC
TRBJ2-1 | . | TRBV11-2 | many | CASTLGAGRLEQFF | TGTGCCAGCACTCTAGGGGCGGGCCGCCTTGAGCAGTTCTTC
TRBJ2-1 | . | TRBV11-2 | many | CASSLGRGQFF | TGTGCCAGCAGCTTAGGGCGGGGGCAGTTCTTC
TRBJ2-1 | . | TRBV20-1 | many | CSARDINALAEQFF | TGCAGTGCTAGAGATATCAACGCTCTTGCCGAGCAGTTCTTC
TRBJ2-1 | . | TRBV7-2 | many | CASSSPGVNEQFF | TGTGCCAGCAGCTCACCAGGAGTTAATGAGCAGTTCTTC